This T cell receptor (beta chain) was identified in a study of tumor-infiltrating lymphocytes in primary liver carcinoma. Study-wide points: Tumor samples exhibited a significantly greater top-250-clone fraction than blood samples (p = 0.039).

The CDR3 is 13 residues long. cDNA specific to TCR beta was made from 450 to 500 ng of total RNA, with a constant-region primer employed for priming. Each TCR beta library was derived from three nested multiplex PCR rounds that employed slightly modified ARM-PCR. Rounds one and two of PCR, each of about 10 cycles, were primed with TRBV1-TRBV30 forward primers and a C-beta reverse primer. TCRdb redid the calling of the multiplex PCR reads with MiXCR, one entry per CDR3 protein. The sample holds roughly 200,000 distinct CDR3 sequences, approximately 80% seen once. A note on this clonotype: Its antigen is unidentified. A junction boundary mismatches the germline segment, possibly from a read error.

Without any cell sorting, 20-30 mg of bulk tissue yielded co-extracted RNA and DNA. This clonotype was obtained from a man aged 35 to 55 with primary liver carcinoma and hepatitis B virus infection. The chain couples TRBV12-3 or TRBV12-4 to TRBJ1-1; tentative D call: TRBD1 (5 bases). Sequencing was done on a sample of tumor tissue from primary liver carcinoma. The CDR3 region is CASSVPLGTESFF. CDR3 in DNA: TGTGCCAGCAGTGTCCCCCTGGGGACTGAATCTTTCTTT.